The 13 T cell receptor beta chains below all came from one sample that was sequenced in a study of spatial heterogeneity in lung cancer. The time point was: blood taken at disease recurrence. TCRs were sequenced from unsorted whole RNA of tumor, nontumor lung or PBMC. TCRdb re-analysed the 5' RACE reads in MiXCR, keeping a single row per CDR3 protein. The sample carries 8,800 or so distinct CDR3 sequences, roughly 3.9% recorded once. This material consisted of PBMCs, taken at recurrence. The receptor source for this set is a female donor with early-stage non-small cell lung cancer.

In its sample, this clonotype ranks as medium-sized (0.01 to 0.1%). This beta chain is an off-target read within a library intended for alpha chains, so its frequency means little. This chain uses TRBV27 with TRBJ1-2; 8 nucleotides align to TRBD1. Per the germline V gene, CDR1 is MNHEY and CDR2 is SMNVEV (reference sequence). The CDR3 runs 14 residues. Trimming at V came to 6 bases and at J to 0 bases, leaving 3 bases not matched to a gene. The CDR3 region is CASSLQGANYGYTF. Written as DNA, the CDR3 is TGTGCCAGCAGCCTACAGGGGGCTAACTATGGCTACACCTTC.

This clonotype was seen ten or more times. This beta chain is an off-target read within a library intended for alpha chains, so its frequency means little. In nucleotides, the CDR3 is TGCGCCAGCAGCTTTATGGGAATCTATAATTCACCCCTCCACTTT. It translates to CASSFMGIYNSPLHF. J is TRBJ1-6 and V is TRBV5-1; D unresolved. Trimming took off 2 bases at V and 3 bases at J, with 9 bases between the two ends. There are 15 residues in the CDR3. CDR1 and CDR2 (germline): SGHRS, YFSETQ.

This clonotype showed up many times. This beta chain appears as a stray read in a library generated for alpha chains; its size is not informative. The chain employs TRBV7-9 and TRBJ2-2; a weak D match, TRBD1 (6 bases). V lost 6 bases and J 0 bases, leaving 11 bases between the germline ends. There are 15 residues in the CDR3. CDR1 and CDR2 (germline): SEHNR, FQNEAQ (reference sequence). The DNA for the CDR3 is TGTGCCAGCAGGGCCGGACAGACGAACACCGGGGAGCTGTTTTTT. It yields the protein CASRAGQTNTGELFF. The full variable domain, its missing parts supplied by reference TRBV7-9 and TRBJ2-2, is DTGVSQNPRHKITKRGQNVTFRCDPISEHNRLYWYRQTLGQGPEFLTYFQNEAQLEKSRLLSDRFSAERPKGSFSTLEIQRTEQGDSAMYLCASRAGQTNTGELFFGEGSRLTVL.

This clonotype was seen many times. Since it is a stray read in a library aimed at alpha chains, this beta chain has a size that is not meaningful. CDR3 residues: CASSLGPSGALNTQYF. In nucleotides, the CDR3 is TGTGCCAGCAGCTTAGGGCCTAGCGGGGCTTTGAATACGCAGTATTTT. The chain joins TRBV7-2 to TRBJ2-3; 9 bases align to TRBD2. The CDR3 extends over 16 amino acids. Germline-derived CDR1 and CDR2 are SGHTA and FQGNSA. Trimming took 1 base from V and 7 from J; bases not matched to a gene: 9.

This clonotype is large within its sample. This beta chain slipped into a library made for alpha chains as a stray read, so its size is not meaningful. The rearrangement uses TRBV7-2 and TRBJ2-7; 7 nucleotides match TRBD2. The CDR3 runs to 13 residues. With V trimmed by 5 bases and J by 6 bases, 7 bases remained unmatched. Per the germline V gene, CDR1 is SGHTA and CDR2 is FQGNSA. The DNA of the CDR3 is TGTGCCAGCAGCCTTGCGGGCGGGGGCGAGCAGTACTTC. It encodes CASSLAGGGEQYF. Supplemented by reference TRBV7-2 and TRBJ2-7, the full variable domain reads GAGVSQSPSNKVTEKGKDVELRCDPISGHTALYWYRQSLGQGLEFLIYFQGNSAPDKSGLPSDRFSAERTGGSVSTLTIQRTQQEDSAVYLCASSLAGGGEQYFGPGTRLTVT.

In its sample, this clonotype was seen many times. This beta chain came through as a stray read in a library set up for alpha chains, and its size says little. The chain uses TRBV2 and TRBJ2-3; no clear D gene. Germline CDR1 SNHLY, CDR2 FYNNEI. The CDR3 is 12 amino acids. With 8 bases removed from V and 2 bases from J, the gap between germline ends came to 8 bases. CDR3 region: CASRRLTDTQYF. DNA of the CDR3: TGTGCCAGCCGTCGCCTCACAGATACGCAGTATTTT.

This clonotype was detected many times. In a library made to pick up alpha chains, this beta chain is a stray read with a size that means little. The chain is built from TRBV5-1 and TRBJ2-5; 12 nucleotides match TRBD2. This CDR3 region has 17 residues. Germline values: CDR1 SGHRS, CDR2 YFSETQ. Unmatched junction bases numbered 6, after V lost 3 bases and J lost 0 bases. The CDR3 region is CASSSRPSGGDQETQYF. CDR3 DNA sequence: TGCGCCAGCAGCTCGAGGCCTAGCGGGGGGGACCAAGAGACCCAGTACTTC.

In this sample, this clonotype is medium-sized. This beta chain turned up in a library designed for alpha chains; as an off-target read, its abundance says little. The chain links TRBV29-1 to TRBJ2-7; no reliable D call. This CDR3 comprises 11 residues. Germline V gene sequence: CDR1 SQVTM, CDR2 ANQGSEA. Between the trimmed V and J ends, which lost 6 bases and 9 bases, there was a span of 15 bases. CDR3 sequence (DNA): TGCAGCGTGAACTCAGGCGTCGGGCAGTACTTC. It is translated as CSVNSGVGQYF.

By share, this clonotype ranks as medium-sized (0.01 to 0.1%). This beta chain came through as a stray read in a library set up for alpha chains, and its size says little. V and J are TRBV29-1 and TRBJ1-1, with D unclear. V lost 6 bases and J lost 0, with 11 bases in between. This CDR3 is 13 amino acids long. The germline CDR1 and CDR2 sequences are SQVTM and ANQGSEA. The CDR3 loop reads CSVIKALNTEAFF. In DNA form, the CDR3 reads TGCAGCGTCATAAAGGCCCTGAACACTGAAGCTTTCTTT.

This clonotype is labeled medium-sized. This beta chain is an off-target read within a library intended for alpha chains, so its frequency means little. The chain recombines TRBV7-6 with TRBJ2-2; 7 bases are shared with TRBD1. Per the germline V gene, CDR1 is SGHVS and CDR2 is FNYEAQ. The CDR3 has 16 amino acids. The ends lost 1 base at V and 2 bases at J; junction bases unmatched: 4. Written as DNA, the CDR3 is TGTGCCAGCAGCTTAGTGGGACAGCTTAACACCGGGGAGCTGTTTTTT. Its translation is CASSLVGQLNTGELFF.

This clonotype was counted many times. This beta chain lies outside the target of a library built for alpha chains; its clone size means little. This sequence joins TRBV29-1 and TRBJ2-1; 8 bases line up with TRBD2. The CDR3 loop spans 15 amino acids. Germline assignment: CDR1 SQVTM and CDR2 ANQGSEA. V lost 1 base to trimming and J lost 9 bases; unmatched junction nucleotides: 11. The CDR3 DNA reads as TGCAGCGTTGAAGCCCCTCGGGGGGGCAGCAGTGAGCAGTTCTTC. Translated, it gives CSVEAPRGGSSEQFF.

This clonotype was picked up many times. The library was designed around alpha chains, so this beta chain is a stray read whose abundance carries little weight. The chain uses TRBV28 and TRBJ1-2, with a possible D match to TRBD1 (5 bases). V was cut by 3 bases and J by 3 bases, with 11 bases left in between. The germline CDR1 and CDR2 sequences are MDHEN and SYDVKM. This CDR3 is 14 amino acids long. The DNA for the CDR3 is TGTGCCAGCAGTTTGGCGGGGGAGGACTATGGCTACACCTTC. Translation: CASSLAGEDYGYTF.

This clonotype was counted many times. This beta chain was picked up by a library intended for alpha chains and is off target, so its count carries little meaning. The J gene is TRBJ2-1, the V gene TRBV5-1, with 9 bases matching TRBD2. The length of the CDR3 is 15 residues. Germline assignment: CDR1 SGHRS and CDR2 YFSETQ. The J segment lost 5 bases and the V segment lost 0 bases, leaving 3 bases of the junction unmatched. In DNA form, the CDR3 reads TGCGCCAGCAGCTTGGTAGCGGGGGTCCACAATGAGCAGTTCTTC. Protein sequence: CASSLVAGVHNEQFF.